The 2 T cell receptor beta chains reported below all come from one sample, sequenced in a study of T-cell reconstitution after alpha-beta-depleted transplantation in children. Using unique molecular identifiers, the investigators prepared the TCRbeta library. Using its own MiXCR run on the PCR reads, TCRdb lists one record per CDR3 protein. The sample carries about 98,000 distinct CDR3 sequences, less than 25% recorded once. The sequences come from PBMCs, collected before TCRalphabeta/CD19-depleted stem cell transplant. These TCRs come from a boy aged 2 to 10 with acute lymphoblastic leukemia, due to receive a stem cell transplant.

This clonotype was observed a handful of times. The gene calls are TRBV4-1 and TRBJ2-7; 8 nucleotides agree with TRBD1. The CDR3 runs to 14 residues. The V and J ends lost 4 bases and 5 bases, in that order; junction bases with no gene match: 7. Per the germline V gene, CDR1 is MGHRA and CDR2 is YSYEKL. CDR3 residues: CASSPGQGWNEQYF. DNA for the CDR3: TGCGCCAGCAGCCCCGGACAGGGCTGGAACGAGCAGTACTTC.

This chain links TRBV7-2 with TRBJ2-1; TRBD2 matches 8 bases. Losses at the gene ends were 3 bases for V and 12 bases for J; bases not matched to a gene: 16. CDR3 size: 16 residues. Germline V gene sequence: CDR1 SGHTA, CDR2 FQGNSA. The CDR3: CASSLSGGRIRERQFF. As DNA, the CDR3 is TGTGCCAGCAGCTTGTCAGGCGGGAGGATCCGGGAGCGGCAGTTCTTC.